These T cell receptor beta chains were read from a single sample in a study of post-analysis software for immune sequencing data. TCRdb used MiXCR to reprocess the PCR reads, holding one entry per CDR3 protein. The table lists about 260,000 distinct CDR3 sequences, just over 35% of them singletons. Sequencing was done on a sample of blood. The receptor source for this set is a girl aged 10 to 17 with multiple sclerosis. CDR3s include the opening cysteine and the closing phenylalanine or tryptophan. The D gene is left open where the match is weak. Some rows mark clone size as missing; the rest say once, few, many or name a class of expanded clone.

>TRBV30|TRBJ2-3|.|.
CAWSSGRAGADTQYF
TGTGCCTGGAGTTCGGGACGGGCCGGAGCAGATACGCAGTATTTT
>TRBV7-3|TRBJ2-1|.|TRBD2
CASSLIGTSRANEQFF
TGTGCCAGCAGCTTAATCGGGACTAGCCGGGCCAATGAGCAGTTCTTC
>TRBV28|TRBJ2-1|many|TRBD1
CASSSSSRGISYNEQFF
TGTGCCAGCAGTTCTTCCTCCAGGGGGATTTCGTACAATGAGCAGTTCTTC
>TRBV20-1|TRBJ1-2|.|.
CSARDKGLYGYTF
TGCAGTGCTAGAGATAAGGGCCTCTATGGCTACACCTTC
>TRBV5-1|TRBJ1-2|.|.
CASGERGNYGYTF
TGCGCCAGCGGAGAAAGGGGGAACTATGGCTACACCTTC
>TRBV3-1|TRBJ1-6|.|TRBD1
CASSQAGTGSSPLHF
TGTGCCAGCAGCCAGGCAGGGACAGGTAGTTCACCCCTCCACTTT
>TRBV5-5|TRBJ1-6|many|.
CASSLSQESPLHF
TGTGCCAGCAGCTTGTCGCAGGAATCACCCCTCCACTTT
>TRBV6-5|TRBJ2-1|once|.
CASSYVSFGEQFF
TGTGCCAGCAGTTACGTCAGTTTTGGGGAGCAGTTCTTC
>TRBV27|TRBJ2-2|few|.
CASTTGPGGTGELFF
TGTGCCAGCACCACCGGGCCCGGCGGCACCGGGGAGCTGTTTTTT
>TRBV12-3/TRBV12-4|TRBJ1-2|many|.
CASTNVRGWKGYTF
TGTGCCAGCACCAACGTTCGGGGATGGAAGGGCTACACCTTC
>TRBV6-6|TRBJ2-3|.|TRBD2
CASSPLAGGKDTQYF
TGTGCCAGCAGCCCACTAGCGGGAGGGAAAGATACGCAGTATTTT
>TRBV5-5|TRBJ2-5|many|.
CASSSLLLDFQETQYF
TGTGCCAGCAGCTCCCTTCTGTTGGACTTCCAAGAGACCCAGTACTTC
>TRBV7-3|TRBJ1-2|.|TRBD1
CASSPRQGDYGYTF
TGTGCCAGCAGCCCCAGACAGGGCGACTATGGCTACACCTTC
>TRBV12-3/TRBV12-4|TRBJ1-5|few|TRBD1
CASSLDRGGNQPQHF
TGTGCCAGCAGCCTTGACAGGGGAGGCAATCAGCCCCAGCATTTT
>TRBV6-4|TRBJ2-3|many|.
CASSDGVTDTQYF
TGTGCCAGCAGTGACGGGGTTACAGATACGCAGTATTTT
>TRBV12-3/TRBV12-4|TRBJ1-1|.|TRBD1
CASSSGDSNTEAFF
TGTGCCAGCAGTTCCGGGGACAGCAACACTGAAGCTTTCTTT
>TRBV12-3/TRBV12-4|TRBJ1-1|many|.
CASSFSAGNTEAFF
TGTGCCAGCAGTTTCTCGGCCGGGAACACTGAAGCTTTCTTT
>TRBV24-1|TRBJ2-7|.|.
CATSDSGQSYEQYF
TGTGCCACCAGTGACTCCGGACAGTCCTACGAGCAATACTTC
>TRBV5-1|TRBJ1-1|many|.
CASSPGGANTEAFF
TGCGCCAGCAGCCCGGGGGGGGCGAACACTGAAGCTTTCTTT
>TRBV11-2|TRBJ1-2|many|.
CASSFETVGGYTF
TGTGCCAGCAGCTTTGAAACAGTCGGCGGCTACACCTTC
>TRBV11-3|TRBJ2-6|few|.
CASSSRGLKGSGANVLTF
TGTGCCAGCAGCTCCAGAGGGCTAAAGGGGTCTGGGGCCAACGTCCTGACTTTC
>TRBV20-1|TRBJ2-1|.|TRBD2
CSARKLAGGLYEQFF
TGCAGTGCTAGAAAACTAGCGGGAGGGCTCTATGAGCAGTTCTTC
>TRBV21-1|TRBJ2-5|many|.
CASTATGAGRKTQYF
TGTGCCAGCACCGCTACAGGGGCAGGGCGGAAGACCCAGTACTTC
>TRBV6-5|TRBJ2-3|many|TRBD2
CASTLAGPSTDTQYF
TGTGCCAGCACCCTAGCGGGACCTAGCACAGATACGCAGTATTTT
>TRBV2|TRBJ2-5|few|.
CASSEGAMDRETQYF
TGTGCCAGCAGTGAAGGGGCGATGGACCGTGAGACCCAGTACTTC
>TRBV24-1|TRBJ2-1|many|.
CATSDALGEDNEQFF
TGTGCCACCAGTGATGCCCTCGGCGAGGACAATGAGCAGTTCTTC
>TRBV7-9|TRBJ1-1|few|TRBD1
CASSLARGGQGNTEAFF
TGTGCCAGCAGCTTAGCGCGAGGGGGACAGGGGAACACTGAAGCTTTCTTT